The sequence of this TCR beta chain was determined in a study of CD8 T cells in ankylosing spondylitis. Study-wide points: Characteristic, it appeared, of ankylosing spondylitis blood was a TCR beta motif of several highly homologous variants.

The V end was cut by 1 base, the J end by 3 bases, with 15 bases between. The CDR3 runs 16 residues. The V gene's germline CDR1 is MGHDK and CDR2 SYGVNS. Using its own MiXCR run on the 5' RACE reads, TCRdb lists one record per CDR3 protein. The sample has 750,000 to 850,000 distinct CDR3 sequences, about 12% seen once. Comment on this clonotype: Its matching antigen is unknown.

The clonotype was recovered from a male donor with ankylosing spondylitis. J is TRBJ2-5 and V is TRBV25-1, with D perhaps matching TRBD1 (6 bases). What was sequenced was blood, either unsorted or a sorted T cell fraction (not recorded which). CDR3 amino acids: CASSESPGAAEETQYF. CDR3 bases: TGTGCCAGCAGTGAATCCCCAGGGGCGGCCGAAGAGACCCAGTACTTC. Together with reference TRBV25-1 and TRBJ2-5, the CDR3 gives the full variable domain: EADIYQTPRYLVIGTGKKITLECSQTMGHDKMYWYQQDPGMELHLIHYSYGVNSTEKGDLSSESTVSRIRTEHFPLTLESARPSHTSQYLCASSESPGAAEETQYFGPGTRLLVL.